This T cell receptor (beta chain) was identified during a study of T cells expressing NK-cell markers. Looking at the study overall: It was sorted CD3+CD56+NKG2C+, CD3+CD56+NKG2C- and CD3+CD56-NKG2C+ T cells that supplied the TCR beta repertoires. Out of eight donors sequenced, seven tested HCMV-seropositive and the remaining one seronegative. Regarding the study as a whole: In several donors, dominant clonotypes made up about 28.3-65% of CD3+CD56-NKG2C+ cells. A range of roughly 1.0-8% of CD8+ T cells consisted of dominant NKG2C+ clonotypes in roughly 6 donors.

The V gene's germline CDR1 is SGHTS and CDR2 YDEGEE. The CDR3 is 15 amino acids. TCRdb reworked the 5' RACE reads into one entry per CDR3 protein, no DNA. The sample table sets out roughly 350,000 distinct CDR3 sequences. Note on this clonotype: Its antigen is still unknown.

This TCR came from a man between 18 and 69 years old in good health. The V and J genes are TRBV5-8 and TRBJ2-5; TCRdb indicates TRBD1, and absent DNA this call remains unverified. Sequenced: blood T cells: a sorted CD56 or NKG2C T cell subset, CD4+ or CD8+ T cells, or bulk PBMC T cells (not recorded which). CDR3 loop: CASKEHVLPGGTQYF.